This T cell receptor (beta chain) was observed in a study of T cell changes during pregnancy in multiple sclerosis. CDR1 and CDR2 (germline): WNHNN, SYGVQD (reference sequence). This CDR3 is built from 14 residues. The V gene lost 6 bases and the J gene lost 6 bases, with 15 bases spanning the gap. Method: immunoSEQ multiplex PCR; TCRdb's copy keeps in-frame clones and lacks some. The sample shows approximately 32,000 clones, about 93% of them seen only once. V usage is TRBV10-1 and J usage is TRBJ1-5; possible D gene TRBD1, 5 bases. The sequence was obtained from a female donor with multiple sclerosis, enrolled in a pregnancy study. The starting material was CD4+ T cells from peripheral blood mononuclear cells, obtained in the second trimester of pregnancy. The CDR3 sequence is CASSPGGEGQPQHF. The CDR3, as DNA: TGCGCCAGCAGCCCTGGAGGGGAAGGTCAGCCCCAGCATTTT.